These 28 T cell receptor beta chains were all obtained from the same sample, sequenced in a study of blood T cell repertoires in COVID-19. Clones were read by immunoSEQ multiplex PCR, and TCRdb kept only the in-frame ones, dropping some. This repertoire shows 150,000 or so clones, roughly 79% found once; its top ten account for less than 3%. Sequencing was carried out using PBMCs or T cells enriched from blood (not recorded which). The receptor set was obtained from a woman in her fifties or sixties who had recovered from COVID-19.

This rearrangement joins TRBV2 to TRBJ2-3; 7 nucleotides line up with TRBD2. The CDR3 totals 14 residues. With 3 bases clipped from V and 1 base from J, the junction kept 1 base outside the gene matches. The germline V gene encodes CDR1 SNHLY and CDR2 FYNNEI. The CDR3 spells CASSEAGGTDTQYF. CDR3 coding DNA: TGTGCCAGCAGTGAGGCGGGGGGCACAGATACGCAGTATTTT.

This chain uses TRBV11-3 with TRBJ2-7, with TRBD2 matching 9 bases. CDR1 is SGHNT and CDR2 is YENEEA in the germline V gene. The CDR3 runs 16 residues. With 5 bases clipped from V and 8 bases from J, the junction kept 16 bases outside the gene matches. The CDR3 loop reads CASSQPKVAGAYKQYF. The DNA for the CDR3 is TGTGCCAGCAGCCAACCCAAGGTAGCGGGGGCATACAAGCAGTACTTC.

The J gene is TRBJ1-2, the V gene TRBV19; D call uncertain. The length of the CDR3 is 15 residues. Trimming removed 1 base at V and 4 bases at J, with 13 bases between. The V gene's germline CDR1 is LNHDA and CDR2 SQIVND (reference sequence). As DNA, the CDR3 is TGTGCCAGTAGTATAGCCGGGGTGGAGAGCTATGGCTACACCTTC. Protein sequence: CASSIAGVESYGYTF.

The chain is built from TRBV7-9 and TRBJ1-1; unclear D gene. From germline, CDR1 is SEHNR and CDR2 FQNEAQ (reference sequence). The CDR3 length is 13 residues. V shed 4 bases and J shed 5 bases, with 11 bases lying between them. The CDR3 nucleotides are TGTGCCAGCAGCTCCTTGTTGTTGACTGAAGCTTTCTTT. Its protein is CASSSLLLTEAFF.

The V call is TRBV5-1, the J call TRBJ2-3; 9 nucleotides match TRBD2. The CDR3 is 15 amino acids. The germline CDR1 and CDR2 sequences are SGHRS and YFSETQ. V trimming: 4 bases; J trimming: 5 bases; junction bases outside the gene matches: 8. The CDR3, as DNA: TGCGCCAGCAGCCAGTTAGCGGGAGCCGGAGATACGCAGTATTTT. Encoded protein: CASSQLAGAGDTQYF.

Here the CDR3 DNA reads TGTGCCAGCAGCTACCCTAGCGGGGGGGCTTACGAGCAGTACTTC. This translates into CASSYPSGGAYEQYF. V and J are TRBV13 and TRBJ2-7; TRBD2 agrees at 12 bases. Germline V gives CDR1 PRHDT, CDR2 FYEKMQ (reference sequence). This CDR3 is built from 15 residues. Unmatched junction bases numbered 5, after V lost 4 bases and J lost 4 bases.

This clone was seen more than once but under ten times. The V call is TRBV27, the J call TRBJ2-7; 10 bases align to TRBD2. CDR1 is MNHEY, CDR2 SMNVEV, per germline (reference sequence). The V gene end was trimmed by 0 bases and the J gene end by 5 bases; junction bases not matched to a gene: 4. The CDR3 is 15 amino acids. The CDR3 protein is CASSLSSSGSNEQYF. Here the CDR3 DNA reads TGTGCCAGCAGTTTATCTTCTAGCGGGAGCAACGAGCAGTACTTC.

The rearrangement uses TRBV3-1 (or the pseudogene TRBV3-2) and TRBJ1-2; no firm D call. Deletions cut 3 bases from V and 7 bases from J, with 9 bases between. CDR3 size: 12 residues. Germline values: CDR1 LGHDT, CDR2 YNNKEL (reference sequence). The CDR3 here is CASSQSIGGYTF. The DNA for the CDR3 is TGTGCCAGCAGCCAGAGTATTGGTGGCTACACCTTC.

The rearrangement links TRBV5-1 to TRBJ2-5; weak D call: TRBD2 (6 bases). V dropped 4 bases and J dropped 1 base, with 14 bases sitting between them. Germline-derived CDR1 and CDR2 are SGHRS and YFSETQ. This CDR3 spans 15 amino acids. The CDR3 protein is CASSPGEEFQETQYF. The CDR3, as DNA: TGCGCCAGCAGCCCCGGGGAGGAGTTCCAAGAGACCCAGTACTTC.

Only one count was recorded for this clone. The chain employs TRBV6-5 and TRBJ2-4; 8 nucleotides agree with TRBD1. V was pared by 6 bases and J by 6 bases, with 7 bases of the junction left unmatched. This CDR3 has 14 amino acids. Germline CDR1 is MNHEY and CDR2 is SVGAGI. The CDR3 reads CASSSRGRGNIQYF. The CDR3 nucleotides read TGTGCCAGCAGCTCCAGGGGGCGCGGAAACATTCAGTACTTC.

The J gene is TRBJ1-1, the V gene TRBV29-1; 8 bases are a match to TRBD1. This CDR3 has 13 amino acids. Germline CDR1 SQVTM, CDR2 ANQGSEA. V lost 6 bases and J lost 4; bases outside the gene matches: 7. The CDR3 spells CSVDGQGGTEAFF. The CDR3 nucleotides are TGCAGCGTGGATGGACAGGGAGGCACTGAAGCTTTCTTT.

The chain couples TRBV4-1 to TRBJ2-2, with D possibly TRBD2 on 6 matching bases. The ends were cut back, 4 bases at V and 7 bases at J, with 10 bases in the middle. Germline loops: CDR1 MGHRA, CDR2 YSYEKL. The CDR3 is made up of 13 amino acids. The CDR3: CASSPSGVGELFF. DNA of the CDR3: TGCGCCAGCAGCCCCTCGGGGGTCGGGGAGCTGTTTTTT.

The V and J genes are TRBV9 and TRBJ1-1; D gene uncertain. CDR3 length equals 15 residues. Germline V gene data show CDR1 as SGDLS and CDR2 as YYNGEE. The germline V and J ends were trimmed by 0 bases and 0 bases, with 9 bases remaining between them. Here the CDR3 reads CASSVESGLNTEAFF. The CDR3 DNA sequence: TGTGCCAGCAGCGTAGAGTCAGGATTGAACACTGAAGCTTTCTTT. Looking up the rest from reference TRBV9 and TRBJ1-1 gives the full variable domain: DSGVTQTPKHLITATGQRVTLRCSPRSGDLSVYWYQQSLDQGLQFLIQYYNGEERAKGNILERFSAQQFPDLHSELNLSSLELGDSALYFCASSVESGLNTEAFFGQGTRLTVV.

Here the CDR3 DNA reads TGTGCCAGCAGCTCACAGGGCGCGGGTGGAAACACCATATATTTT. It encodes CASSSQGAGGNTIYF. The chain links TRBV7-9 to TRBJ1-3; D may be TRBD1 (6 bases). V was shortened by 4 bases and J by 3 bases, with 13 bases between the two germline ends. Germline loops: CDR1 SEHNR, CDR2 FQNEAQ (reference sequence). The CDR3 extends over 15 amino acids.

The gene calls are TRBV5-1 and TRBJ2-3; D perhaps matches TRBD2 (6 bases). V was trimmed by 4 bases and J by 0 bases, leaving 18 bases between them. The CDR3 is 17 residues long. Germline loops: CDR1 SGHRS, CDR2 YFSETQ. DNA for the CDR3: TGCGCCAGCAGCGGGGCGTGGGGGGTAGGAAGCACAGATACGCAGTATTTT. It specifies CASSGAWGVGSTDTQYF.

This clone was picked up one time. The CDR3: CASSLDRYNEKLFF. The CDR3 DNA reads TGTGCCAGCAGCCTTGATAGATATAATGAAAAACTGTTTTTT. The V and J genes are TRBV3-1 (or the pseudogene TRBV3-2) and TRBJ1-4; D not certain. Trimming cost V 4 bases and J 4 bases, with 10 bases left between them. Germline V gives CDR1 LGHDT, CDR2 YNNKEL (reference sequence). The length of the CDR3 is 14 residues.

The chain uses TRBV12-5 and TRBJ2-3, with TRBD2 identical over 8 bases. The V gene end was trimmed by 4 bases and the J gene end by 2 bases; junction bases not matched to a gene: 2. This CDR3 region has 14 residues. Germline CDR1 and CDR2: LGHNT and FRNRAP. CDR3 region: CASGSGGYTDTQYF. CDR3 nucleotide sequence: TGTGCTAGTGGTTCGGGGGGGTACACAGATACGCAGTATTTT.

V is TRBV11-3 and J is TRBJ2-1, with TRBD2 matching over 11 bases. The CDR3 has 16 residues. Trimming removed 1 base from V and 3 bases from J; junction bases left unmatched: 2. Germline V CDR1 and CDR2: SGHNT, YENEEA. The CDR3 nucleotides read TGTGCCAGCAGCTTAGGGGGGACTAGCGGCTACAATGAGCAGTTCTTC. It translates to CASSLGGTSGYNEQFF. The whole variable domain, remainder taken from reference TRBV11-3 and TRBJ2-1, is EAGVVQSPRYKIIEKKQPVAFWCNPISGHNTLYWYLQNLGQGPELLIRYENEEAVDDSQLPKDRFSAERLKGVDSTLKIQPAELGDSAVYLCASSLGGTSGYNEQFFGPGTRLTVL.

This clone was recorded a few times. The genes are TRBV28 and TRBJ1-6; 7 bases are a match to TRBD1. The CDR3 has 16 residues. Germline V gene lookup returns CDR1 MDHEN and CDR2 SYDVKM. Unmatched junction bases numbered 6, after V lost 2 bases and J lost 5 bases. The CDR3 spells CASSLPGTDNNSPLHF. The CDR3, as DNA: TGTGCCAGCAGTTTACCCGGGACAGATAATAATTCACCCCTCCACTTT.

The rearrangement links TRBV7-8 to TRBJ2-5; the D gene is possibly TRBD2 (5 bases). Germline assignment: CDR1 SGHVS and CDR2 FQNEAQ. V lost 0 bases, J lost 5 bases, and 13 bases lay in between. The CDR3 consists of 15 residues. Here the CDR3 reads CASSLAGVPEETQYF. CDR3 in DNA: TGTGCCAGCAGCTTAGCGGGAGTGCCTGAGGAGACCCAGTACTTC.

The gene calls are TRBV19 and TRBJ2-3, with TRBD2 as a possible D gene (5 bases). The V gene lost 8 bases and the J gene lost 0 bases, with 12 bases spanning the gap. The CDR3 runs to 14 residues. Germline-derived CDR1 and CDR2 are LNHDA and SQIVND (reference sequence). The DNA of the CDR3 is TGTGCCAGTGCGACTATCGGTAGCACAGATACGCAGTATTTT. The encoded protein is CASATIGSTDTQYF.

V usage is TRBV27 and J usage is TRBJ1-2, with 7 bases matching TRBD1. V was pared by 1 base and J by 1 base, with 3 bases of the junction left unmatched. The CDR3 is 15 residues long. Germline V gives CDR1 MNHEY, CDR2 SMNVEV (reference sequence). The CDR3 region has the DNA TGTGCCAGCAGTTTATACGGGACAGTTAACTATGGCTACACCTTC. Its protein is CASSLYGTVNYGYTF.

The chain has TRBV29-1 and TRBJ2-7; a weak D match, TRBD2 (6 bases). V dropped 0 bases and J dropped 6 bases, with 18 bases sitting between them. In germline, CDR1 is SQVTM, CDR2 ANQGSEA. The CDR3 has 15 residues. CDR3 nucleotides: TGCAGCGTTGAAGATCAATCCGGGACTGGTGGCGAGCAGTACTTC. It specifies CSVEDQSGTGGEQYF.

The CDR3 coding sequence is TGTGCCAGCAGCTTGATTCAGGGAGGATGGGTCACCGGGGAGCTGTTTTTT. Translation gives CASSLIQGGWVTGELFF. The chain has TRBV5-5 and TRBJ2-2; the D gene is possibly TRBD2 (6 bases). Germline lookup yields CDR1 SGHKS and CDR2 YYEKEE (reference sequence). The germline V and J ends were trimmed by 1 base and 4 bases, with 17 bases remaining between them. The CDR3 has 17 amino acids.

The rearrangement links TRBV6-1 to TRBJ2-2, with 9 bases aligning to TRBD1. Looked up from germline, CDR1 is MNHNS and CDR2 is SASEGT. The ends lost 0 bases at V and 5 bases at J; junction bases unmatched: 10. The CDR3 is 18 amino acids. The chain's CDR3 is CASSEAILWDRETGELFF. The CDR3 DNA reads as TGTGCCAGCAGTGAAGCGATTTTGTGGGACAGGGAAACCGGGGAGCTGTTTTTT.

The chain has TRBV7-9 and TRBJ2-3; TRBD2 might be the D (5 bases). The germline gives CDR1 SEHNR, CDR2 FQNEAQ (reference sequence). The CDR3 extends over 15 amino acids. Trimming pared 2 bases from V and 0 bases from J, leaving 9 bases between. The CDR3 DNA reads TGTGCCAGCAGCTTACAGGCGGGTAGCACAGATACGCAGTATTTT. Translation gives CASSLQAGSTDTQYF.

The V gene is TRBV10-3, the J gene TRBJ1-1; 9 nucleotides match TRBD1. The junction had 3 bases not matched to a gene; V was cut back by 6 bases and J by 1 base. The CDR3 contains 14 residues. The germline gives CDR1 ENHRY, CDR2 SYGVKD. CDR3 protein: CAISMGQGNTEAFF. CDR3 DNA: TGTGCCATCAGCATGGGACAGGGGAACACTGAAGCTTTCTTT.

V is TRBV14 and J is TRBJ1-2; weak D call: TRBD1 (6 bases). The CDR3 runs to 16 residues. The V end was cut by 1 base, the J end by 6 bases, with 18 bases between. From germline, CDR1 is SGHDN and CDR2 FVKESK. This CDR3 reads CASSQVLGAGSHGYTF. In nucleotides, the CDR3 is TGTGCCAGCAGCCAAGTGCTGGGGGCAGGATCGCATGGCTACACCTTC.